The 6 T cell receptor beta chains given below trace back to one sample, sequenced in a study of cytomegalovirus exposure and HLA in healthy donors. The PCR used 60 Vbeta and 13 Jbeta primers. This table comes from immunoSEQ multiplex PCR, and its TCRdb copy is limited to in-frame clones, with some not included. The sample comprises more than 110,000 clones, 70% to 85% of which are singletons, and approximately 1.3% rests with the top ten. The sample comprised PBMCs. The receptors stem from a man aged 25-40 years in good health and CMV-seropositive.

This sequence joins TRBV5-4 and TRBJ2-1; 8 bases are a match to TRBD2. CDR1 and CDR2 from the germline V gene are SGHNT and YYREEE (reference sequence). With 4 bases clipped from V and 0 bases from J, the junction kept 12 bases outside the gene matches. This CDR3 spans 18 amino acids. CDR3 coding DNA: TGTGCCAGCAGCCAAGGACTAGCTCAGTTTAGCTCCTACAATGAGCAGTTCTTC. It encodes CASSQGLAQFSSYNEQFF.

This clone came up a few times. The V call is TRBV15, the J call TRBJ1-3; 8 nucleotides match TRBD1. Germline V gene sequence: CDR1 LNHNV, CDR2 YYDKDF (reference sequence). With 8 bases clipped from V and 0 bases from J, the junction kept 6 bases outside the gene matches. The CDR3 loop spans 15 amino acids. The CDR3 spells CATADRESSGNTIYF. CDR3 coding DNA: TGTGCCACCGCGGACAGGGAGAGCTCTGGAAACACCATATATTTT.

The chain joins TRBV28 to TRBJ1-2, with 11 bases fitting TRBD1. The V gene end was trimmed by 4 bases and the J gene end by 1 base; junction bases not matched to a gene: 8. CDR1 MDHEN and CDR2 SYDVKM come from the germline V gene. The CDR3 extends over 17 amino acids. DNA for the CDR3: TGTGCCAGCAGTTCTCCGGGACAGGGGGGGAATAACTATGGCTACACCTTC. This translates into CASSSPGQGGNNYGYTF.

The chain employs TRBV28 and TRBJ1-6; 7 bases fit TRBD1. The CDR3 length is 15 residues. The germline CDR1 and CDR2 sequences are MDHEN and SYDVKM. V gave up 5 bases and J gave up 7 bases; unmatched junction bases: 8. The CDR3 protein is CASSPRQTGNSPLHF. The CDR3 nucleotides read TGTGCCAGCAGTCCACGACAGACAGGGAATTCACCCCTCCACTTT. The full variable domain, its missing parts supplied by reference TRBV28 and TRBJ1-6, is DVKVTQSSRYLVKRTGEKVFLECVQDMDHENMFWYRQDPGLGLRLIYFSYDVKMKEKGDIPEGYSVSREKKERFSLILESASTNQTSMYLCASSPRQTGNSPLHFGNGTRLTVT.

This clone was detected once. One junction end disagrees with the germline gene, perhaps due to a read error. Other DNA sequences in this sample translate to the same CDR3. This sequence joins TRBV2 and TRBJ1-4; TRBD1 might be the D (6 bases). The V gene's germline CDR1 is SNHLY and CDR2 FYNNEI. The CDR3 loop spans 15 amino acids. The CDR3 is CASRMRPGEFEKLFF. CDR3 nucleotides: TGTGCCAGCAGAATGCGGCCAGGGGAGTTTGAAAAGCTGTTTTTT.

Details on this clone: Additional DNA sequences in this sample encode the identical CDR3. The gene calls are TRBV19 and TRBJ2-3, with D perhaps matching TRBD2 (5 bases). In germline, CDR1 is LNHDA, CDR2 SQIVND (reference sequence). V lost 3 bases, J lost 5 bases, and 12 bases lay in between. The CDR3 covers 14 residues. CDR3 bases: TGTGCCAGTAGTATTGGGCTAGCAGGAGATACGCAGTATTTT. It translates to CASSIGLAGDTQYF.